Below, one T cell receptor beta chain is given with its context. The antigen remains undetermined. The data stem from a study of cytomegalovirus exposure and HLA in healthy donors. Turning to the study itself: Across about 400 genotyped donors, about 80% landed in the Caucasian-associated ancestry cluster.

J was trimmed by 11 bases and V by 1 base; bases with no gene match: 15. The CDR3 is 17 amino acids. The germline gives CDR1 MGHRA, CDR2 YSYEKL. In the PCR, 60 Vbeta and 13 Jbeta primers were used. Only in-frame clones appear in the TCRdb table, and some are missing; sequencing was by immunoSEQ multiplex PCR. The table records some 140,000 clones, roughly four fifths of them present only once. Study results and limitations: A later analysis reported that several of the most significant clusters appeared to be linked to common viral pathogens, among them Epstein-Barr virus.

The source material was PBMCs. The TCR was taken from a woman in her forties in good health and CMV-seronegative. The V call is TRBV4-1, the J call TRBJ2-5, with TRBD2 matching over 11 bases. The CDR3 DNA follows: TGCGCCAGCAGCCAAGTACTAGCGGGGGCCCACCGTGGGGAGCAGTACTTC. Translation: CASSQVLAGAHRGEQYF.